The subject of this entry is one TCR beta chain. The antigen this receptor binds is unknown. One base away there is no much larger clone; base qualities are not given. TCRbeta CDR3 regions were amplified from genomic DNA using the immunoSEQ Assay, a bias-controlled multiplex PCR. Under the source paper's analysis protocol: Within the assay, amplification of reference gene primers was used to estimate how many nucleated cells each sample contained. Sequence reads were collapsed and filtered to measure the absolute abundance of every unique TCRbeta CDR3 rearrangement. For each sample, productive Simpson clonality was calculated as the square root of Simpson's diversity index across productive rearrangements. The table comes from immuneACCESS by way of TCRdb, which keeps in-frame sequences with V and J called. Part of the clones is missing from these tables; in studies checked, under half for an unresolved V gene and the rest for unknown reasons. That table is the source of V, J and clone size, and D and trimming were worked out from the DNA. This sample holds about 200,000 clones; around 86% were observed only once. Around 5.7% of the sample is held by the ten biggest clonotypes.

Each collaborating institution followed its own protocols to collect whole blood in K2EDTA tubes. For TCRbeta analysis, collaborator samples were shipped as frozen whole blood, as isolated PBMCs, or as DNA extracted from either sample type. This specimen comes from a study of blood T cell repertoires in COVID-19 (dated by TCRdb to the early 2020s). Looking at the study overall: Samples from collaborators originated in the United States, Italy and Spain and spanned both the acute and convalescent phases of COVID-19. Samples came from the ongoing ImmuneRACE study (first 160 participants) plus 1,254 subjects from 6 global collaborators. Sample metadata almost always included a de-identified subject ID, COVID-19 status, age in years and sex. The prospective study material was composed of cDNA or gDNA derived from T cells, B-cell-depleted T cells, or PBMCs. A freely available public database, intended as a resource for researchers studying the immune response to SARS-CoV-2, is where the repertoires were released. HLA class I and class II types, where available, came from metadata supplied by the sample provider rather than from assay-based typing. Deeply sampled blood TCRbeta repertoires from subjects exposed to, actively infected with, or recovered from COVID-19 were included in the dataset. Overall results and qualifications from the work: How much clinical and demographic metadata was included differed by source and by participant, and the metadata was provided uncurated.

Trimming removed 3 bases from V and 0 bases from J, leaving 12 bases between the germline ends. The CDR3 measures 15 amino acids from cysteine to valine. This entry keeps only the CDR3 DNA: 45 bases, framed from base 1. The germline V gene sets CDR1 to KGHSH and CDR2 to LQKENI. The sample was peripheral blood. The chain employs TRBV18 and TRBJ2-7, and possibly TRBD2, on 5 matching bases. This receptor was obtained from a man older than 75 with acute or convalescent COVID-19. The CDR3 protein: CASSPLGGSSYEQYV. The DNA is as follows: TGTGCCAGCTCACCCCTTGGTGGGAGCTCCTACGAGCAGTACGTC.